This T cell receptor (beta chain) derives from a study of blood T cells in healthy people across ages. Study observations and caveats: The study lacked donor CMV status, which possibly confounded expanded clonotype changes.

This clonotype has more than one count but fewer than ten. Its antigen is unknown. The authors drew approximately 10 milliliters of peripheral blood from each donor. Per sample, a minimum of 6 million PBMCs were isolated. Total RNA extraction produced at least 6 micrograms (per sample) for the study. A second PCR, run for about 7 to 11 cycles, used a sample-barcoded 5' primer plus a J-beta primer mix. TCRdb reprocessed the 5' RACE reads with MiXCR, giving one entry per CDR3 protein. The repertoire holds about 570,000 distinct CDR3 sequences, with approximately 25% as singletons. The CDR3 has 15 amino acids. Germline CDR1 reads LGHNT; CDR2 reads FRNRAP. Trimming took 7 bases from V and 7 from J, leaving 22 bases between them.

The source of this sequence is a woman in her 70s in good health. The J gene is TRBJ2-5, the V gene TRBV12-5; TRBD1 or TRBD2 may be the D gene (5 bases each). Sequenced sample: blood. CDR3 region: CASAPRIGPGGTQYF. The CDR3 nucleotides are TGTGCTAGTGCTCCACGCATCGGACCTGGGGGGACCCAGTACTTC. Looking up the rest from reference TRBV12-5 and TRBJ2-5 gives the full variable domain: DARVTQTPRHKVTEMGQEVTMRCQPILGHNTVFWYRQTMMQGLELLAYFRNRAPLDDSGMPKDRFSAEMPDATLATLKIQPSEPRDSAVYFCASAPRIGPGGTQYFGPGTRLLVL.